This T cell receptor beta chain is from a study of cytomegalovirus exposure and HLA in healthy donors. CDR3 length: 13 residues. Germline-derived CDR1 and CDR2 are GTSNPN and SVGIG (reference sequence). V was clipped by 3 bases and J by 4 bases, with 12 bases between them. All donors participated as healthy donors of bone marrow. The PCR had 60 Vbeta and 13 Jbeta primers. The assay was immunoSEQ multiplex PCR, and TCRdb's table has in-frame clones only and misses some. The sample includes roughly 150,000 clones, over 70% of them seen just once. This clone was recorded once. This chain uses TRBV30 with TRBJ1-2; D gene uncertain. The source of this sequence is a boy aged 2 to 9 in good health and CMV-seronegative. Sequencing input: PBMCs. DNA for the CDR3: TGTGCCTGGAGGGCGGGATCGACCTATGGCTACACCTTC. Protein: CAWRAGSTYGYTF.